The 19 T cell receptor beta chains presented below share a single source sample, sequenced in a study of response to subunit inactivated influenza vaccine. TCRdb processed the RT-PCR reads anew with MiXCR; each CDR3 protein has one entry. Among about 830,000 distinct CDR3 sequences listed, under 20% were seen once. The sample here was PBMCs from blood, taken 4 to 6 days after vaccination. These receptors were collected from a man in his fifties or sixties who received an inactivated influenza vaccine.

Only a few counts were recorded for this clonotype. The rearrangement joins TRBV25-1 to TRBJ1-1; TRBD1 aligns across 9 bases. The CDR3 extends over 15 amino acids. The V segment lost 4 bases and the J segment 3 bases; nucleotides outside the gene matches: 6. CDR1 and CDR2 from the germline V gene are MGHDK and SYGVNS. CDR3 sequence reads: CASSGYRGRDTEAFF. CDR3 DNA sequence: TGTGCCAGCAGTGGGTACAGGGGGCGGGACACTGAAGCTTTCTTT.

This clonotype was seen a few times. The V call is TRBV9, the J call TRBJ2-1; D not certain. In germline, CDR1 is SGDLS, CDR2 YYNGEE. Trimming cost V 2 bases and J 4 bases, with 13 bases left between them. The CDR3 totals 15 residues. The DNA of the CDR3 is TGTGCCAGCAGCGTCGGTAGGGTAGGGTACAATGAGCAGTTCTTC. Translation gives CASSVGRVGYNEQFF. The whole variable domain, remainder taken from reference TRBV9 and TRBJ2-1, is DSGVTQTPKHLITATGQRVTLRCSPRSGDLSVYWYQQSLDQGLQFLIQYYNGEERAKGNILERFSAQQFPDLHSELNLSSLELGDSALYFCASSVGRVGYNEQFFGPGTRLTVL.

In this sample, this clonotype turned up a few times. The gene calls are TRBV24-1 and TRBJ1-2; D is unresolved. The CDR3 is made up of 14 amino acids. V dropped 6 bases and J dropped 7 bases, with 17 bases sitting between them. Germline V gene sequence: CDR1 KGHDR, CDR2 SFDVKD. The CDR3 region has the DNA TGTGCCACCAGTCCTTCGGGCCCAGGTCGTGGCTACACCTTC. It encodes CATSPSGPGRGYTF.

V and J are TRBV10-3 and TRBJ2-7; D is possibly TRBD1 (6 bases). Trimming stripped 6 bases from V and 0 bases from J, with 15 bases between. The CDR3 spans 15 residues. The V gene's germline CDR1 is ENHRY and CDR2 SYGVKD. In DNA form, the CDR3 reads TGTGCCATCAGAGGCGACAGGCTGAACTCCTACGAGCAGTACTTC. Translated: CAIRGDRLNSYEQYF.

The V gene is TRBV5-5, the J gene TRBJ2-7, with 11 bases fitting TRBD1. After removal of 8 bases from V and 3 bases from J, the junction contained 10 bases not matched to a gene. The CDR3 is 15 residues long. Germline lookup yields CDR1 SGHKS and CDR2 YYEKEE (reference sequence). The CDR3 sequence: CASEGQGGPGYEQYF. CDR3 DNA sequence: TGTGCCAGTGAGGGACAGGGGGGTCCTGGCTACGAGCAGTACTTC.

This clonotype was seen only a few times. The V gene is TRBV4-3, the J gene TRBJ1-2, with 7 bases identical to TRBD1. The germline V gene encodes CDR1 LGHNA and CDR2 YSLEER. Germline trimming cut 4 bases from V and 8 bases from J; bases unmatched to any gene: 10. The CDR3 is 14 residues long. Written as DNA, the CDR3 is TGCGCCAGCAGCCGCTCTTATGGGACAGAAGGCTACACCTTC. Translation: CASSRSYGTEGYTF.

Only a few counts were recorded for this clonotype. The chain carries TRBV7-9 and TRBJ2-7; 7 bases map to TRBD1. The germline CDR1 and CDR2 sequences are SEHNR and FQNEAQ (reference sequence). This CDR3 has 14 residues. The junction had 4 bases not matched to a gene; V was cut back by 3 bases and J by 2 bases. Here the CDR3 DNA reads TGTGCCAGCAGCTTTCGACAGGGACCCTACGAGCAGTACTTC. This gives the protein CASSFRQGPYEQYF.

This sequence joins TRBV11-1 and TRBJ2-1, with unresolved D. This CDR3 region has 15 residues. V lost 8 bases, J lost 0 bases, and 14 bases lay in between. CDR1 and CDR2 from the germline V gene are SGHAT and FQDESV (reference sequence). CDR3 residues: CASALATSSYNEQFF. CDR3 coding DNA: TGTGCCAGCGCTCTCGCTACCAGCTCCTACAATGAGCAGTTCTTC.

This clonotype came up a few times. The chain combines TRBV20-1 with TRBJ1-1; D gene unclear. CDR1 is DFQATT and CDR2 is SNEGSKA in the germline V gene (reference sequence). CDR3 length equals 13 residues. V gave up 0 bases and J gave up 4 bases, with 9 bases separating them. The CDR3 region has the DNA TGCAGTGCTAGAGATGGCCCCAGCACTGAAGCTTTCTTT. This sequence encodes CSARDGPSTEAFF.

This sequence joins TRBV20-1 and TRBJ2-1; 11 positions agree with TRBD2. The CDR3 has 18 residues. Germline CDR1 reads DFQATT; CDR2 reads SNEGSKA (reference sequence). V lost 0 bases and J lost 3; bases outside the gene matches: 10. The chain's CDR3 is CSARDRDSGGAVYNEQFF. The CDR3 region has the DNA TGCAGTGCTAGAGATCGGGATAGCGGGGGGGCCGTCTACAATGAGCAGTTCTTC.

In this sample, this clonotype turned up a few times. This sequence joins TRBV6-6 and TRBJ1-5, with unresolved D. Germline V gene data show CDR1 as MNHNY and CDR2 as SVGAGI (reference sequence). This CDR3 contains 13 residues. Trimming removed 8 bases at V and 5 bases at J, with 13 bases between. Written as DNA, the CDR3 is TGTGCCAGCGGGCCGGGGAATCATCAGCCCCAGCATTTT. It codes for CASGPGNHQPQHF.

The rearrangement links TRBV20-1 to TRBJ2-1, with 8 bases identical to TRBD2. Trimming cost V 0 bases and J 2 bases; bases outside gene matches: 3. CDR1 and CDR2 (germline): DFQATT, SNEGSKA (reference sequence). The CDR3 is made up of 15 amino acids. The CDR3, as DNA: TGCAGTGCTAGAGAGCGGGGGGCCCCCTACAATGAGCAGTTCTTC. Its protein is CSARERGAPYNEQFF.

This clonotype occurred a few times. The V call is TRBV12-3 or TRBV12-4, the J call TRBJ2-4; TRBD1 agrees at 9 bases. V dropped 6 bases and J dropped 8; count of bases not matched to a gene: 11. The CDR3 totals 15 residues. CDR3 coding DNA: TGTGCCAGCAGCCCGACAGGGGGTGGGACGGACATTCAGTACTTC. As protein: CASSPTGGGTDIQYF.

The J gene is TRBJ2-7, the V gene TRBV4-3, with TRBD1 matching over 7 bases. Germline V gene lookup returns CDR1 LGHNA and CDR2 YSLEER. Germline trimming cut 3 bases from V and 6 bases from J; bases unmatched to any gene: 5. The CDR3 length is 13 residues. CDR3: CASSQRQGGEQYF. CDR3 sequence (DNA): TGCGCCAGCAGCCAGCGACAGGGTGGCGAGCAGTACTTC.

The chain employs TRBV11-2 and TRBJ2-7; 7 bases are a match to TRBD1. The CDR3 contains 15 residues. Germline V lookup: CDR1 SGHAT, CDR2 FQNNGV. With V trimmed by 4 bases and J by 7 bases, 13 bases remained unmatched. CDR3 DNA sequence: TGTGCCAGCAGCTCACGGAGACAGGGCGTGCGGGAGCAGTACTTC. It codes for CASSSRRQGVREQYF.

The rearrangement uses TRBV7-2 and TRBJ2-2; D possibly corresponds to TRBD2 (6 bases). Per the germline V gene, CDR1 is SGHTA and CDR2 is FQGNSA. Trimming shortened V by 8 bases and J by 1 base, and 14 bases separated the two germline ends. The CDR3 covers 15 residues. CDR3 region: CASSNLGGNTGELFF. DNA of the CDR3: TGTGCCAGCTCTAACCTGGGGGGGAACACCGGGGAGCTGTTTTTT. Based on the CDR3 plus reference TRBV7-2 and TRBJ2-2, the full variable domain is GAGVSQSPSNKVTEKGKDVELRCDPISGHTALYWYRQSLGQGLEFLIYFQGNSAPDKSGLPSDRFSAERTGGSVSTLTIQRTQQEDSAVYLCASSNLGGNTGELFFGEGSRLTVL.

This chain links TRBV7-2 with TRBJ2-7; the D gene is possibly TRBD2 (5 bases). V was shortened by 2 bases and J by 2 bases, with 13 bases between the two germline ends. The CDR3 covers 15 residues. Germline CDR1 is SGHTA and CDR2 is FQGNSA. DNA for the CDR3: TGTGCCAGCAGCTTAATGAGCGGAGATGCCTACGAGCAGTACTTC. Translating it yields CASSLMSGDAYEQYF.

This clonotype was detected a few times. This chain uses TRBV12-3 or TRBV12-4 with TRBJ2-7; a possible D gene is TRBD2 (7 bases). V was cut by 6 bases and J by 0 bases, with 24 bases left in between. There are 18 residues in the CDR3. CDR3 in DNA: TGTGCCAGCAGCCAAGAACTCCCTCTAGCGGACAGCTCCTACGAGCAGTACTTC. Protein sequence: CASSQELPLADSSYEQYF.

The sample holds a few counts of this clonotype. The CDR3 here is CASSPWTGFSYEQYF. CDR3 sequence (DNA): TGTGCCAGCAGCCCCTGGACAGGTTTCTCCTACGAGCAGTACTTC. V usage is TRBV7-2 and J usage is TRBJ2-7, with 7 bases aligning to TRBD1. With 5 bases clipped from V and 0 bases from J, the junction kept 7 bases outside the gene matches. The CDR3 extends over 15 amino acids. Germline V gene data show CDR1 as SGHTA and CDR2 as FQGNSA.